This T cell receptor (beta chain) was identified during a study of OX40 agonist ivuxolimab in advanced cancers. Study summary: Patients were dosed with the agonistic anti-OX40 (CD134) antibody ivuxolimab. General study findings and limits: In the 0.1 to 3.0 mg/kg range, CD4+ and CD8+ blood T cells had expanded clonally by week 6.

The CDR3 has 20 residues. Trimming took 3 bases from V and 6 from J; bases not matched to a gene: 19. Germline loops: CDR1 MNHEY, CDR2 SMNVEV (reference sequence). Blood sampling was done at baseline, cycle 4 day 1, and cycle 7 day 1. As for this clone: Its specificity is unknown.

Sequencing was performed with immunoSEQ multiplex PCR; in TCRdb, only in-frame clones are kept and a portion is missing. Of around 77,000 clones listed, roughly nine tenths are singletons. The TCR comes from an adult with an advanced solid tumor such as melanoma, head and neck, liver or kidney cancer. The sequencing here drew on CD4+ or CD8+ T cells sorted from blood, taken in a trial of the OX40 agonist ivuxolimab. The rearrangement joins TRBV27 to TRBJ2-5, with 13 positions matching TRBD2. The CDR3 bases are TGTGCCAGCAGTTTGAGGGGGCCGGGACTAGCGGGACAGTGGGCACAGACCCAGTACTTC. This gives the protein CASSLRGPGLAGQWAQTQYF.